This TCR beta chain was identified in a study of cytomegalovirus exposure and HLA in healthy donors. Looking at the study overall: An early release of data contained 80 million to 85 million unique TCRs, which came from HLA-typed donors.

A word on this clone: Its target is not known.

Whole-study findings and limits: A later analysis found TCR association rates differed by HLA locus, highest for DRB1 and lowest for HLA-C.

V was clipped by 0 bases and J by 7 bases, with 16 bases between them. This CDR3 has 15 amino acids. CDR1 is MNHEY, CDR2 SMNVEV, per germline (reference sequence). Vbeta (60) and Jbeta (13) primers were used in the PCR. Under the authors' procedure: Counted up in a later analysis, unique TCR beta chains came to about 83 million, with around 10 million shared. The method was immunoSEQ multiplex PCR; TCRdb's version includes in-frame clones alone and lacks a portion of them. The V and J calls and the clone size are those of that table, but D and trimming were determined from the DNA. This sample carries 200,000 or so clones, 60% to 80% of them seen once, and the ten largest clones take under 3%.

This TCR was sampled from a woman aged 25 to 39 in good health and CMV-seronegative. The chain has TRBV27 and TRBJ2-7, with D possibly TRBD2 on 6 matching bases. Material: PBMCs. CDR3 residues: CASSLSMLGAGEQYF. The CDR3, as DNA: TGTGCCAGCAGTTTATCGATGCTTGGGGCGGGGGAGCAGTACTTC.